This T cell receptor beta chain is from a study of blood T cell repertoires in COVID-19. Study as a whole: Acute-phase and convalescent COVID-19 samples originated in the United States, Italy and Spain.

Repertoires were generated with immunoSEQ multiplex PCR, while TCRdb's copy carries only in-frame clones and drops some. The sample shows 200,000 to 250,000 clones, 83% of them seen only once. Trimming left V 10 bases short and J 1 base short, with 13 bases between. The CDR3 covers 13 residues. Germline V gives CDR1 MNHEY, CDR2 SVGAGI. It was during active infection that Seattle patients were enrolled and then longitudinally followed. Sequencing was done on a sample of peripheral blood. This receptor was identified in a woman aged 25 to 39 with COVID-19, enrolled during active disease. The J gene is TRBJ1-1, the V gene TRBV6-5; TRBD1 might be the D (5 bases). DNA of the CDR3: TGTGCCACCCATTTCCAGGGGAACACTGAAGCTTTCTTT. Translated: CATHFQGNTEAFF.